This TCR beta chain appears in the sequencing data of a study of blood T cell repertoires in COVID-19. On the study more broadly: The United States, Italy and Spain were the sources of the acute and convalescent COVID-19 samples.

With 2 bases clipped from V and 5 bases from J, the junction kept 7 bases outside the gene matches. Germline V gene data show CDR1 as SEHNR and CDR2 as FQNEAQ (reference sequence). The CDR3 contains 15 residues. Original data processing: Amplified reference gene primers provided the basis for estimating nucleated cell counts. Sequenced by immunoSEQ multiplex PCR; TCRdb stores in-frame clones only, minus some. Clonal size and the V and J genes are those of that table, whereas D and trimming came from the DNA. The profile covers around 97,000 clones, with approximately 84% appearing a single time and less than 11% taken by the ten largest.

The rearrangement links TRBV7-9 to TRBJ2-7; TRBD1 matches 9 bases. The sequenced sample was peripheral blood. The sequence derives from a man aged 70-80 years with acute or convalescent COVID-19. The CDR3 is CASSLYRTGVHEQYF. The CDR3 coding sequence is TGTGCCAGCAGCTTATATAGGACAGGGGTCCACGAGCAGTACTTC. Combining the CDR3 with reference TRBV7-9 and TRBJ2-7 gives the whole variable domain DTGVSQNPRHKITKRGQNVTFRCDPISEHNRLYWYRQTLGQGPEFLTYFQNEAQLEKSRLLSDRFSAERPKGSFSTLEIQRTEQGDSAMYLCASSLYRTGVHEQYFGPGTRLTVT.